The 9 T cell receptor beta chains below were found in one sample sequenced in a study of CD8 T cells in ankylosing spondylitis. TCRdb itself ran the 5' RACE reads through MiXCR, one entry per CDR3 protein. The sample contains fewer than 250,000 distinct CDR3 sequences, over 9.5% of which appear only once. Sequencing input: blood, either unsorted or a sorted T cell fraction (not recorded which). These receptors all stem from a male donor with ankylosing spondylitis or in good health (not recorded which).

In this sample, this clonotype turned up many times. The V gene is TRBV7-9, the J gene TRBJ2-6; no clear D gene. Between the trimmed V and J ends, which lost 2 bases and 0 bases, there was a span of 8 bases. This CDR3 comprises 16 residues. Germline CDR1 reads SEHNR; CDR2 reads FQNEAQ (reference sequence). CDR3 amino acids: CASSLTWGSGANVLTF. The CDR3 DNA reads as TGTGCCAGCAGCTTAACCTGGGGCTCTGGGGCCAACGTCCTGACTTTC.

This clonotype was seen only a few times. This sequence joins TRBV7-2 and TRBJ1-2; possible D gene TRBD1, 5 bases. CDR1 and CDR2 (germline): SGHTA, FQGNSA. The V gene lost 5 bases and the J gene lost 7 bases, with 20 bases spanning the gap. The CDR3 has 15 amino acids. CDR3 in DNA: TGTGCCAGCAGCCCCCAGACAGTAGCCTCCAGTGGCTACACCTTC. As protein: CASSPQTVASSGYTF. Drawing the rest from reference TRBV7-2 and TRBJ1-2, the complete variable domain is GAGVSQSPSNKVTEKGKDVELRCDPISGHTALYWYRQSLGQGLEFLIYFQGNSAPDKSGLPSDRFSAERTGGSVSTLTIQRTQQEDSAVYLCASSPQTVASSGYTFGSGTRLTVV.

This clonotype has ten or more counts. V usage is TRBV3-1 and J usage is TRBJ2-1, with 9 bases aligning to TRBD2. The V and J ends lost 0 bases and 4 bases, in that order; junction bases with no gene match: 7. Germline V gene lookup returns CDR1 LGHDT and CDR2 YNNKEL (reference sequence). The CDR3 sequence is 17 residues long. CDR3 region: CASSQDPASGMYNEQFF. The CDR3 bases are TGTGCCAGCAGCCAAGATCCGGCTAGCGGGATGTACAATGAGCAGTTCTTC.

This clonotype appeared many times. The rearrangement joins TRBV30 to TRBJ2-7; either TRBD1 or TRBD2 may fit D (5 bases each). The germline V gene encodes CDR1 GTSNPN and CDR2 SVGIG (reference sequence). Between the trimmed V and J ends, which lost 2 bases and 5 bases, there was a span of 10 bases. The CDR3 is 12 residues long. The CDR3 coding sequence is TGTGCCTGGAGTCCGGGGCCCCACGAGCAGTACTTC. Amino acid sequence: CAWSPGPHEQYF.

This chain uses TRBV2 with TRBJ1-5, with unresolved D. The germline V gene has CDR1 SNHLY and CDR2 FYNNEI. CDR3 length: 14 residues. V lost 2 bases and J lost 6, with 11 bases in between. In nucleotides, the CDR3 is TGTGCCAGCAGTGAAAGAGGTTACGGTCAGCCCCAGCATTTT. Translating it yields CASSERGYGQPQHF.

This clonotype was picked up many times. The chain uses TRBV20-1 and TRBJ2-3; TRBD1 or TRBD2 may be the D gene (5 bases each). The CDR3 spans 16 residues. V was trimmed by 5 bases and J by 4 bases, leaving 22 bases between them. Germline CDR1 reads DFQATT; CDR2 reads SNEGSKA (reference sequence). The CDR3 loop is CSAASPGRRGSDTQYF. The CDR3, as DNA: TGCAGTGCTGCTTCACCGGGACGACGGGGATCAGATACGCAGTATTTT.

Many counts were recorded for this clonotype. The chain is built from TRBV20-1 and TRBJ2-5; D call uncertain. CDR1 is DFQATT and CDR2 is SNEGSKA in the germline V gene (reference sequence). V lost 1 base and J 5 bases, leaving 20 bases between the germline ends. This CDR3 is 16 amino acids long. DNA of the CDR3: TGCAGTGCTAGAGGGGCTCCGAAAATCGCCGGGGAGACCCAGTACTTC. Protein sequence: CSARGAPKIAGETQYF.

This clonotype has ten or more counts. The rearrangement links TRBV20-1 to TRBJ2-3; D is ambiguous. V shed 3 bases and J shed 0 bases, with 10 bases lying between them. This CDR3 is 14 amino acids long. Looked up from germline, CDR1 is DFQATT and CDR2 is SNEGSKA (reference sequence). CDR3 DNA sequence: TGCAGTGCTAGTGGCCTGTCTAGCACAGATACGCAGTATTTT. The encoded protein is CSASGLSSTDTQYF.

V is TRBV5-5 and J is TRBJ2-7; D gene uncertain. Germline CDR1 and CDR2: SGHKS and YYEKEE (reference sequence). This CDR3 spans 14 amino acids. V was trimmed by 1 base and J by 0 bases, leaving 8 bases between them. This chain's CDR3 is CASSLNGISYEQYF. Here the CDR3 DNA reads TGTGCCAGCAGCTTGAATGGGATCTCCTACGAGCAGTACTTC.